The 2 T cell receptor beta chains in this list originate from one sample, sequenced in a study of chemoradiotherapy in HPV16-positive cancers. Clones were read by immunoSEQ multiplex PCR, and TCRdb kept only the in-frame ones, dropping some. The table lists around 24,000 clones, about 88% of them singletons, with about 4.6% in the top ten. The input for sequencing was blood, taken from a patient who underwent chemoradiotherapy. These receptors were obtained from a human donor with HPV-associated anogenital cancer.

V gene TRBV7-8 combines with J gene TRBJ2-3; D is ambiguous. V lost 5 bases, J lost 1 base, and 10 bases lay in between. The CDR3 extends over 14 amino acids. Germline CDR1 is SGHVS and CDR2 is FQNEAQ. The CDR3 DNA reads as TGTGCCAGCAGCCCCCCACCCGGCACAGATACGCAGTATTTT. As protein: CASSPPPGTDTQYF.

The CDR3 here is CAIRGQANTEAFF. As DNA, the CDR3 is TGTGCCATCAGAGGACAGGCGAACACTGAAGCTTTCTTT. The chain uses TRBV10-3 and TRBJ1-1; TRBD1 agrees at 7 bases. CDR1 and CDR2 (germline): ENHRY, SYGVKD. The CDR3 sequence is 13 residues long. V lost 6 bases, J lost 1 base, and 2 bases stayed unmatched.